This T cell receptor beta chain was captured in a study of blood T cell repertoires in COVID-19. CDR1 GTSNPN and CDR2 SVGIG come from the germline V gene (reference sequence). J lost 5 bases, V lost 4 bases, and 9 bases had no gene match. CDR3 length: 14 amino acids. Using immunoSEQ multiplex PCR, the repertoire was profiled, and TCRdb retains in-frame clones only, with some absent. The sample lists over 250,000 clones; around 87% were seen once. The chain links TRBV30 to TRBJ2-5, with 8 bases fitting TRBD2. This sequence was found in a young woman who had recovered from COVID-19. Sequencing used PBMCs or T cells enriched from blood (not recorded which). The CDR3 sequence is CAWILGGARETQYF. The CDR3 bases are TGTGCCTGGATTCTCGGGGGGGCCAGGGAGACCCAGTACTTC. Based on the CDR3 plus reference TRBV30 and TRBJ2-5, the full variable domain is SQTIHQWPATLVQPVGSPLSLECTVEGTSNPNLYWYRQAAGRGLQLLFYSVGIGQISSEVPQNLSASRPQDRQFILSSKKLLLSDSGFYLCAWILGGARETQYFGPGTRLLVL.